This TCR beta chain was recovered during a study of T cells in Graves' hyperthyroidism and ophthalmopathy. Study-wide background: Peripheral blood was drawn at first diagnosis, prior to all treatment.

The CDR3 totals 15 residues. Looked up from germline, CDR1 is LNHNV and CDR2 is YYDKDF (reference sequence). J was trimmed by 1 base and V by 2 bases; bases with no gene match: 4. TCR beta CDR3 regions were amplified from RNA. In the first-round RT-PCR of the TCR CDR3, the HTBI primer set was used. TCRdb fed the multiplex PCR reads into MiXCR, producing one record per CDR3 protein. The sample carries fewer than 700,000 distinct CDR3 sequences, about 15% recorded once. Orbital computed tomography, thyroid ultrasound, serum thyroxine and TRAb, and clinical symptoms together informed the diagnoses. This clonotype was seen many times.

This clonotype originated in a woman between 18 and 29 years old with Graves' ophthalmopathy. Material for sequencing was blood. V is TRBV15 and J is TRBJ1-1; 7 nucleotides agree with TRBD1. In DNA form, the CDR3 reads TGTGCCACCAGCAGATCAGGGGGACGGAACACTGAAGCTTTCTTT. Translation: CATSRSGGRNTEAFF. Together with reference TRBV15 and TRBJ1-1, the CDR3 gives the full variable domain: DAMVIQNPRYQVTQFGKPVTLSCSQTLNHNVMYWYQQKSSQAPKLLFHYYDKDFNNEADTPDNFQSRRPNTSFCFLDIRSPGLGDTAMYLCATSRSGGRNTEAFFGQGTRLTVV.